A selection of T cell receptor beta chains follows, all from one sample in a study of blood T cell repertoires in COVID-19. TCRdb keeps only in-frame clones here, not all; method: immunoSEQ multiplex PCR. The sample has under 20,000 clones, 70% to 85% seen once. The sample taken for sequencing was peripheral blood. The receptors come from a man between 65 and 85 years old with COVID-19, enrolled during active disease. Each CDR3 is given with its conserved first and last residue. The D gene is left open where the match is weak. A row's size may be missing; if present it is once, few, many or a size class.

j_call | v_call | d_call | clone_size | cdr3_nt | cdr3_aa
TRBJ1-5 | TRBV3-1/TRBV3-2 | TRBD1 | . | TGTGCCAGCAGCCCCGATTTTCGACAGGGAGAGGGCAATCAGCCCCAGCATTTT | CASSPDFRQGEGNQPQHF
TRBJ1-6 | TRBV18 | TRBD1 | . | TGTGCCAGCTCACCAGGGACAGGGAGTTCACCCCTCCACTTT | CASSPGTGSSPLHF
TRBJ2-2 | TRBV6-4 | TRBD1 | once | TGTGCCAGCAGTCCCAATCCGGGACAGGGAGGATTGTTTTTT | CASSPNPGQGGLFF
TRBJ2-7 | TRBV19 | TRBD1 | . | TGTGCCAGTAGGGACGAGGGACAGGGCAACTACGAGCAGTACTTC | CASRDEGQGNYEQYF
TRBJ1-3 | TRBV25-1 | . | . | TGTGCCAGCAGTGGGGTACACAGTTACTCTGGAAACACCATATATTTT | CASSGVHSYSGNTIYF
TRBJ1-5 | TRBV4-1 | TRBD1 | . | TGCGCCAGCAGCCCGCAACAGGGGTATAGCAATCAGCCCCAGCATTTT | CASSPQQGYSNQPQHF
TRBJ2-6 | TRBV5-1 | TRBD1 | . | TGCGCCAGCAGCTCCTGGACAGGGACTGGGGCCAACGTCCTGACTTTC | CASSSWTGTGANVLTF
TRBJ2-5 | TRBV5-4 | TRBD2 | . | TGTGCCAGCAGCTTGCTGGGACTAGGCGAAGAGACCCAGTACTTC | CASSLLGLGEETQYF
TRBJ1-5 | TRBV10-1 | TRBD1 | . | TGCGCCAGCAGTGAGTCAAGGGTTAGACAGGGGGCAGGTCAGCCCCAGCATTTT | CASSESRVRQGAGQPQHF
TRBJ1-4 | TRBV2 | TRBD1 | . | TGTGCCAGCAGTGAAGCGGGACAGGGACGCGAAAAACTGTTTTTT | CASSEAGQGREKLFF
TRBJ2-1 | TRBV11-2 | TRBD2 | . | TGTGCCAGCAGCAGGAGCGGGAGCTCCTACAATGAGCAGTTCTTC | CASSRSGSSYNEQFF
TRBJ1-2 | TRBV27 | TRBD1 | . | TGTGCCAGCAGTTTACGGACAGGGCTGAATGCTAACTATGGCTACACCTTC | CASSLRTGLNANYGYTF
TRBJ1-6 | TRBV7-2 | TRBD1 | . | TGTGCCAGCAGCCCCGACAGGGCTTCACCCCTCCACTTT | CASSPDRASPLHF
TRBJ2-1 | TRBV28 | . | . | TGTGCCAGCAGAAGGGGCGGTGAGCAGTTCTTC | CASRRGGEQFF
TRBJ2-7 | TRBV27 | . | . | . | CASSSSGAGLNEQYF
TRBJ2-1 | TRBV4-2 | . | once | TGTGCCAGCAGCCAAGTTCGAACCTCAGCGGGCGAGCAGTTCTTC | CASSQVRTSAGEQFF
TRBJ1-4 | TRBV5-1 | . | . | TGCGCCAGCAGCCCGACAGCGGGTTTAACTAATGAAAAACTGTTTTTT | CASSPTAGLTNEKLFF
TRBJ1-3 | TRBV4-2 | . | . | TGTGCCAGCAGCCAAGGGGCGGGGAGCGCCCCTGGAAACACCATATATTTT | CASSQGAGSAPGNTIYF
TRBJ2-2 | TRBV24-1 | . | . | TGTGCCACCAGGGGGCAGACGAACACCGGGGAGCTGTTTTTT | CATRGQTNTGELFF
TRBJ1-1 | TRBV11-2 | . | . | TGTGCCAGCAGCTTAGATCTAGGAGTAACTGAAGCTTTCTTT | CASSLDLGVTEAFF
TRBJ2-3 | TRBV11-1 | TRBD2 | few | TGTGCCAGCAGCTTAGTAGCGGGGGTGGGCACAGATACGCAGTATTTT | CASSLVAGVGTDTQYF
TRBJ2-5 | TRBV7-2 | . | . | TGTGCCAGCAGCTTAGTGGCCAGGGACAACCAGTACTTC | CASSLVARDNQYF
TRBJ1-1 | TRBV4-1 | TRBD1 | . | TGCGCCAGCAGCCAACCCCTAGACAGGGTCCAGAACACTGAAGCTTTCTTT | CASSQPLDRVQNTEAFF
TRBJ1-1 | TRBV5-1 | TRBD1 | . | TGCGCCAGCCACGGGGATGCAGGGGGACGATTGGGCACTGAAGCTTTCTTT | CASHGDAGGRLGTEAFF
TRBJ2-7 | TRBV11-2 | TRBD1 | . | TGTGCCAGCAGTCAGACAGGGAATCGGCGGAGCTCCTACGAGCAGTACTTC | CASSQTGNRRSSYEQYF
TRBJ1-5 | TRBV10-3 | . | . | TGTGCCATCAGTGGGGACATCAATCAGCCCCAGCATTTT | CAISGDINQPQHF
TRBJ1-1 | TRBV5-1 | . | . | TGCGCCAGCAGCTTGGGAGGGAACATGAACACTGAAGCTTTCTTT | CASSLGGNMNTEAFF
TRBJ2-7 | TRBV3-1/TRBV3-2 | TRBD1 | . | TGTGCCAGCAGCCAGTCGACAGGGGGTGAGCAGTACTTC | CASSQSTGGEQYF
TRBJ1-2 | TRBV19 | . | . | TGTGCCAGTAGTTTAAGGCGGGAGGGCTACACCTTC | CASSLRREGYTF
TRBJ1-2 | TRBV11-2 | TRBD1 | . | TGTGCCAGCAGCCAGCGACAGGGGGGACTTCATGGCTACACCTTC | CASSQRQGGLHGYTF
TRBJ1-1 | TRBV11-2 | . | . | TGTGCCAGCAGCGAGTGGAGCCGTGAAGCTTTCTTT | CASSEWSREAFF
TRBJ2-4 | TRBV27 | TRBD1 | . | TGTGCCAGCAGTAAGGGGACAGGGGAAAACATTCAGTACTTC | CASSKGTGENIQYF
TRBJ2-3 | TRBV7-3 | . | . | TGTGCCAGCAGCTTAAACCCCCCGGGGACGCAGTATTTT | CASSLNPPGTQYF
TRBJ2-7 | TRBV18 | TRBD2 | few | TGTGCCAGCTCACCCTCCCCCGGACTAGCGGGGAGGGGAGGGCAGTACTTC | CASSPSPGLAGRGGQYF
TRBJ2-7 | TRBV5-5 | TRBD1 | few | TGTGCCAGCAGCTTGTTACGGGACAGATCCTACGAGCAGTACTTC | CASSLLRDRSYEQYF
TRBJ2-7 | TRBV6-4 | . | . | TGTGCCAGCAGCCCGGGACTGGACTCCTACGAGCAGTACTTC | CASSPGLDSYEQYF
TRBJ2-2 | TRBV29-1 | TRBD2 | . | TGCAGCGCCGGCGGGACTAGCGGGGGGTTAACCGGGGAGCTGTTTTTT | CSAGGTSGGLTGELFF
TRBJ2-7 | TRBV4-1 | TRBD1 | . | TGCGCCAGCAGCCAAGGAGGACAGGCCCCCTACGAGCAGTACTTC | CASSQGGQAPYEQYF
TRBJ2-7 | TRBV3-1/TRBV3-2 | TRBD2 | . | TGTGCCAGCAGCCCTAGCGGGAGGAACGAGCAGTACTTC | CASSPSGRNEQYF